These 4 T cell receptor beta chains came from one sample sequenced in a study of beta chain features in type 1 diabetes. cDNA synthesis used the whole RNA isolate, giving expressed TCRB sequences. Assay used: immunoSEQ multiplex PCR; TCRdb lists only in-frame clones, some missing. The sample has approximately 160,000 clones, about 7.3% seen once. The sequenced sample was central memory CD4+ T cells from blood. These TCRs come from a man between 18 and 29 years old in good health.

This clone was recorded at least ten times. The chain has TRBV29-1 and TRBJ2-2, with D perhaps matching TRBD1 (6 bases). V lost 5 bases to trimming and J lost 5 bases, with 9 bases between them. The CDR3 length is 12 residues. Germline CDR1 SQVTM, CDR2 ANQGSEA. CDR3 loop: CSVLQGTGELFF. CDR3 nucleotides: TGCAGCGTTCTACAGGGAACCGGGGAGCTGTTTTTT.

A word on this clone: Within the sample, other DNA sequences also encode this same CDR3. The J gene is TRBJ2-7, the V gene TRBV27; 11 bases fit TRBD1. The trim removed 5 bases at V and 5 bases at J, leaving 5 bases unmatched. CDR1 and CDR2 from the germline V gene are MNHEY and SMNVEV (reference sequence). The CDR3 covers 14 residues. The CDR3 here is CASSPRDRGNEQYF. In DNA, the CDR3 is TGTGCCAGCAGTCCTAGGGACAGGGGGAACGAGCAGTACTTC.

CDR3 in DNA: TGTGCCAGCACAGGGGGACGATCAAATGAAAAACTGTTTTTT. Protein: CASTGGRSNEKLFF. The chain employs TRBV2 and TRBJ1-4; TRBD1 matches at 7 bases. V shed 7 bases, J shed 5 bases, and the junction held 7 bases outside the gene matches. Per germline, CDR1 SNHLY and CDR2 FYNNEI. The CDR3 runs to 14 residues.

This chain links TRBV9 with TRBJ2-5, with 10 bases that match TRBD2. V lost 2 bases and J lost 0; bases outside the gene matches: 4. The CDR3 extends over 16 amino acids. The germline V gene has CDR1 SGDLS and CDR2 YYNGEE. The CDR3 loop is CASSVSSGGNQETQYF. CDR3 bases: TGTGCCAGCAGCGTCAGTAGCGGGGGGAACCAAGAGACCCAGTACTTC.